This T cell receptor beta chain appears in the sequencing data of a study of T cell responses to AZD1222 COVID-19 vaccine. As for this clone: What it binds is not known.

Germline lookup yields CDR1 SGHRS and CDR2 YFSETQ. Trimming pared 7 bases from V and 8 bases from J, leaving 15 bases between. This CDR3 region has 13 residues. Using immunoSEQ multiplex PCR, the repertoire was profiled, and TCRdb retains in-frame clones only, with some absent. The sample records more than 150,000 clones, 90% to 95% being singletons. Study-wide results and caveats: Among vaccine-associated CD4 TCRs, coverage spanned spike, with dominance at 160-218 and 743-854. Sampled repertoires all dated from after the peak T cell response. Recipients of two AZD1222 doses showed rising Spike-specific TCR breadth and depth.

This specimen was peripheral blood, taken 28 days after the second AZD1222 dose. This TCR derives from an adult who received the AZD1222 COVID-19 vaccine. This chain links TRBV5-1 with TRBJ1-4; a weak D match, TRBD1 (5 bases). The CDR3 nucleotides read TGCGCCAGCTGCCGAAGGGCAGGGGAAAAACTGTTTTTT. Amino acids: CASCRRAGEKLFF. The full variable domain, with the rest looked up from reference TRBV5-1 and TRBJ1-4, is KAGVTQTPRYLIKTRGQQVTLSCSPISGHRSVSWYQQTPGQGLQFLFEYFSETQRNKGNFPGRFSGRQFSNSRSEMNVSTLELGDSALYLCASCRRAGEKLFFGSGTQLSVL.